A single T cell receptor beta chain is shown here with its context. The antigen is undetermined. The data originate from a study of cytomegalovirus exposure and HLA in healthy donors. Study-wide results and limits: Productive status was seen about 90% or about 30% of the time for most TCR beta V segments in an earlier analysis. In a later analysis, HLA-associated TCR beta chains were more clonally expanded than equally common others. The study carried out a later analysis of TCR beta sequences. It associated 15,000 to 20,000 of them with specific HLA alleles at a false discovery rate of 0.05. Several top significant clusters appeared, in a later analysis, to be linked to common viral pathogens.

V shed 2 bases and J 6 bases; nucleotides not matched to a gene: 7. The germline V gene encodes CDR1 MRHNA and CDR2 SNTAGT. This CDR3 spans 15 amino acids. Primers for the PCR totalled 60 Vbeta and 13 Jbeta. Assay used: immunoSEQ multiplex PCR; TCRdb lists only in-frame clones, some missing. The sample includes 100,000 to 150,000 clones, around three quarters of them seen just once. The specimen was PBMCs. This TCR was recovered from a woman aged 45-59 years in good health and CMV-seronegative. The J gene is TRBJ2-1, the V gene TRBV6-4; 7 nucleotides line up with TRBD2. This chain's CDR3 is CASSDEASGLNEQFF. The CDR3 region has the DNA TGTGCCAGCAGTGACGAGGCTAGCGGCCTCAATGAGCAGTTCTTC.